What follows is one T cell receptor beta chain and its context. The antigen remains unidentified. Sequencing was performed with immunoSEQ multiplex PCR; in TCRdb, only in-frame clones are kept and a portion is missing. Counted here are roughly 300,000 clones, roughly 87% occurring once; the ten biggest clones make up 15% to 20%. The entry originates in a study of shared clonotypes between healthy human individuals. Study-wide results and limits: The study sampled only blood, and tissue repertoires likely differ. As a rule, naive subsets had a larger estimated richness than memory subsets.

Trimming removed 5 bases from V and 0 bases from J; junction bases left unmatched: 12. CDR1 is SNHLY, CDR2 FYNNEI, per germline. The CDR3 loop spans 17 amino acids. The source material was memory CD8+ T cells sorted from blood. Described subset: CD45RO+ cells pooled with CCR7-negative TemRA cells. The chain carries TRBV2 and TRBJ1-1; 7 nucleotides match TRBD1. The TCR comes from a young man in good health. The CDR3 DNA follows: TGTGCCAGCAGTCAGACAGGGATGGAGGGGATGAACACTGAAGCTTTCTTT. Amino acids: CASSQTGMEGMNTEAFF.